This is a list of T cell receptor beta chains from one sample in a study of radiotherapy plus CTLA-4 blockade in lung cancer. Assay: immunoSEQ multiplex PCR; the TCRdb copy retains only in-frame clones and omits some. Among over 80,000 clones listed, 83% were seen once. The sample was peripheral blood, taken from a patient treated with radiotherapy plus ipilimumab. These receptors were collected from a human donor with non-small cell lung cancer who had stable disease on radiotherapy plus ipilimumab. Each CDR3 is given with its conserved first and last residue. Fields, in order: V gene, D gene, J gene, clone size, CDR3 DNA, CDR3 protein. D genes are given only for firm matches. Clone size appears in some rows only: once, few, many, or a class for an expanded clone.

TRBV7-9,-,TRBJ2-7,-,TGTGCCAGCAGCTTAGGTCGAGCCTACGAGCAGTACTTC,CASSLGRAYEQYF
TRBV5-1,-,TRBJ2-5,-,TGCGCCAGCAGCTTAGGTGGGAGTGGGCGAGAGACCCAGTACTTC,CASSLGGSGRETQYF
TRBV18,TRBD2,TRBJ2-7,few,TGTGCCAGCTCACGCGGGACTAGCGGGGACTACGAGCAGTACTTC,CASSRGTSGDYEQYF
TRBV19,-,TRBJ1-3,-,TGTGCCAGTAGTGCTTTAGGGGACCTTACCGAGGACACCATATATTTT,CASSALGDLTEDTIYF
TRBV7-9,-,TRBJ1-4,-,TGTGCCAGCAGCCCCCCACTAACATTTTCGGGTGAAAAACTGTTTTTT,CASSPPLTFSGEKLFF
TRBV27,TRBD1,TRBJ1-2,-,TGTGCCAGTGGACAGGGACGTGGCTACACCTTC,CASGQGRGYTF
TRBV14,TRBD2,TRBJ2-5,-,TGTGCCAGCAGCCAAGATTATCTGGCTAGCGGATTCCAAGAGACCCAGTACTTC,CASSQDYLASGFQETQYF
TRBV6-5,-,TRBJ2-1,-,TGTGCCAGCAGTTACTCCGCAGGCTCCTACAATGAGCAGTTCTTC,CASSYSAGSYNEQFF
TRBV5-1,TRBD2,TRBJ2-5,-,TGCGCCAGCAGCACCGGGACTAGCGGGGGGGAGAAGACCCAGTACTTC,CASSTGTSGGEKTQYF
TRBV27,-,TRBJ2-5,-,TGTGCCAGGGAAGAGACCCAGTACTTC,CAREETQYF
TRBV6-6,-,TRBJ2-3,-,TGTGCCAGCACTAATGGGCGGAGCACAGATACGCAGTATTTT,CASTNGRSTDTQYF
TRBV25-1,TRBD1,TRBJ2-5,once,TGTGCCAGCAGTGAATTCCCCTTGGGACAGGGGAACCAAGAGACCCAGTACTTC,CASSEFPLGQGNQETQYF
TRBV7-8,-,TRBJ1-4,once,TGTGCCAGCAGCTTAGGGATGAGGGGGTTTGAAAAACTGTTTTTT,CASSLGMRGFEKLFF
TRBV9,-,TRBJ1-5,-,TGTGCCAGCAGCTTAGGGGGTCAGGGGCCGAGAGATCAGCCCCAGCATTTT,CASSLGGQGPRDQPQHF
TRBV7-9,-,TRBJ1-6,-,TGTGCCAGCAGCCTTAGGGCACAGAATTCACCCCTCCACTTT,CASSLRAQNSPLHF
TRBV10-3,-,TRBJ2-7,-,TGTGCCATCAGTGATGGGCGCCGGGGCCTCGAGCAGTACTTC,CAISDGRRGLEQYF
TRBV2,TRBD1,TRBJ1-5,once,TGTGCCAGCAGTGAGGTACAGGGGGTTCAGCCCCAGCATTTT,CASSEVQGVQPQHF
TRBV2,-,TRBJ1-4,-,TGTGCCAGCAGTGAGGCGCGGGGACCAGCAACTAATGAAAAACTGTTTTTT,CASSEARGPATNEKLFF
TRBV7-8,TRBD1,TRBJ1-5,-,TGTGCCAGCAGCAATGATAATTCAGGACAGGGATCCAATCAGCCCCAGCATTTT,CASSNDNSGQGSNQPQHF
TRBV2,-,TRBJ1-1,-,TGTGCCAGCAGTGGGACGGTGAACACTGAAGCTTTCTTT,CASSGTVNTEAFF
TRBV11-2,TRBD1,TRBJ2-1,-,TGTGCCAGCAGCTTATTCGGGACAGGTATCGACAATGAGCAGTTCTTC,CASSLFGTGIDNEQFF
TRBV7-3,-,TRBJ2-2,-,TGTGCCAGCAACAAAAAAGGGGCGAACACCGGGGAGCTGTTTTTT,CASNKKGANTGELFF
TRBV5-1,-,TRBJ2-7,-,TGCGCCAGCAGCTCCCGGACTCTATCCTACGAGCAGTACTTC,CASSSRTLSYEQYF
TRBV5-4,-,TRBJ1-4,-,TGTGCCAGCAGCGACCGACAGCGTCATGAAAAACTGTTTTTT,CASSDRQRHEKLFF
TRBV5-4,-,TRBJ2-1,-,TGTGCCAGCAGCTTGGCCTATCGGGGATACAATGAGCAGTTCTTC,CASSLAYRGYNEQFF
TRBV28,TRBD2,TRBJ2-2,-,TGTGCCAGCAGTTACGCGGGGGGGTGGCGGGAGCTGTTTTTT,CASSYAGGWRELFF
TRBV5-1,-,TRBJ1-3,-,TGCGCCAGCAGCTTGAAAGGTTTAATAAACACCATATATTTT,CASSLKGLINTIYF
TRBV2,TRBD1,TRBJ2-1,-,TGTGCCAGCGGGGACAGGGTTCTCTACAATGAGCAGTTCTTC,CASGDRVLYNEQFF
TRBV27,-,TRBJ1-2,-,TGTGCCAGCAGTTTGGGAGCAGCTAACTATGGCTACACCTTC,CASSLGAANYGYTF
TRBV30,-,TRBJ1-1,-,TGTGCCTGGAGCCCTAAATTCAGTGGAGACACTGAAGCTTTCTTT,CAWSPKFSGDTEAFF
TRBV2,-,TRBJ1-5,-,TGTGCCAGCAGCGCCGAGGGGTGGCAGCCCCAGCATTTT,CASSAEGWQPQHF
TRBV30,-,TRBJ2-7,-,TGTGCCTGGAGTGTGTACTACTATTACGAGCAGTACTTC,CAWSVYYYYEQYF
TRBV18,-,TRBJ1-4,-,TGTGCCAGCTCACCAGAGGGGGTGCCAACTAATGAAAAACTGTTTTTT,CASSPEGVPTNEKLFF
TRBV18,-,TRBJ2-1,-,TGTGCCAGCTCACCCACAAACAGCTACAATGAGCAGTTCTTC,CASSPTNSYNEQFF
TRBV5-1,TRBD1,TRBJ2-2,-,TGCGCCAGCAGCTTGTTTCAGCGACAGGGGGCCACCGGGGAGCTGTTTTTT,CASSLFQRQGATGELFF
TRBV18,-,TRBJ2-3,-,TGTGCCAGCTCACCGACGCAAACCGCGGTGGGCACAGATACGCAGTATTTT,CASSPTQTAVGTDTQYF
TRBV4-1,-,TRBJ1-5,-,TGCGCCAGCAGCCAAGATGGATTTGGGACACCTCATCAGCCCCAGCATTTT,CASSQDGFGTPHQPQHF
TRBV5-4,-,TRBJ2-3,-,TGTGCCAGCAGCTTGCCGGTAACAGATACGCAGTATTTT,CASSLPVTDTQYF
TRBV27,TRBD2,TRBJ2-2,-,TGTGCCAGCAGTGGCGGACTAGCGGGCTCCACCGGGGAGCTGTTTTTT,CASSGGLAGSTGELFF
TRBV9,-,TRBJ1-4,-,TGTGCCAGCAGCGAAGACAGTTGGGGAGAAAAACTGTTTTTT,CASSEDSWGEKLFF
TRBV30,-,TRBJ2-2,-,TGTGCCCTCCGGACGCCGGACACCGGGGAGCTGTTTTTT,CALRTPDTGELFF
TRBV11-2,TRBD2,TRBJ2-7,-,TGTGCCAGCAGCCTAGGACTAGCGGGAGTCCAGTACTTC,CASSLGLAGVQYF
TRBV11-2,-,TRBJ1-5,once,TGTGCCAGCAGCAAACGATGGGGGGCCGGGCAGCCCCAGCATTTT,CASSKRWGAGQPQHF
TRBV30,TRBD1,TRBJ1-2,-,TGTGCCTGGAGTGGTCGAGACAGGGGGCGAGGCTATGGCTACACCTTC,CAWSGRDRGRGYGYTF
TRBV2,-,TRBJ2-5,-,TGTGCCAGCAGTGAAAGGCAGATCCAAGAGACCCAGTACTTC,CASSERQIQETQYF
TRBV27,-,TRBJ1-4,few,TGTGCCAGCACCGCGGGCGGAGGTGAAAAACTGTTTTTT,CASTAGGGEKLFF
TRBV5-1,-,TRBJ2-5,-,TGCGCCAGCAGCGCCCAAACGGGAGTCTGGGAGACCCAGTACTTC,CASSAQTGVWETQYF